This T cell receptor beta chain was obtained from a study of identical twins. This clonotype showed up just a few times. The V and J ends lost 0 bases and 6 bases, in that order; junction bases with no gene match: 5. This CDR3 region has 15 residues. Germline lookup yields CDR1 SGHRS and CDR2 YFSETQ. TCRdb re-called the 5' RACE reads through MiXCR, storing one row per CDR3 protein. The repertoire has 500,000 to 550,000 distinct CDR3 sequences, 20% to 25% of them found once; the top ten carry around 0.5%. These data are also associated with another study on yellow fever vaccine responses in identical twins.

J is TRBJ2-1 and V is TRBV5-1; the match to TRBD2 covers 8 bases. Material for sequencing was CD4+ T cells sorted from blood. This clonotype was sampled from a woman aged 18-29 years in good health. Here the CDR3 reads CASSLDGRASNEQFF. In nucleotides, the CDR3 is TGCGCCAGCAGCTTGGACGGGAGGGCCAGCAATGAGCAGTTCTTC.